This TCR beta chain was profiled in a study of blood T cell repertoires in COVID-19. Study details: Samples of COVID-19 (acute and convalescent) were obtained from the United States, Italy and Spain.

The protocol was immunoSEQ multiplex PCR, while the TCRdb copy is restricted to in-frame clones and leaves out a portion. The data hold some 150,000 clones, with roughly 90% observed a single time. Everyone who took part was about 18 to 90 years old, and they came from 24 US areas. Assignments of participants to cohorts depended upon their own reported clinical history. The length of the CDR3 is 16 residues. From germline, CDR1 is SGDLS and CDR2 YYNGEE. The ends lost 0 bases at V and 4 bases at J; junction bases unmatched: 5. The sequence was collected from a woman aged 30 to 39 with acute COVID-19. What was sequenced was PBMCs or T cells enriched from blood (not recorded which). The chain has TRBV9 and TRBJ2-1, with TRBD2 matching over 9 bases. CDR3 loop: CASSVEGLAMYNEQFF. The CDR3 nucleotides read TGTGCCAGCAGCGTAGAAGGACTAGCGATGTACAATGAGCAGTTCTTC.